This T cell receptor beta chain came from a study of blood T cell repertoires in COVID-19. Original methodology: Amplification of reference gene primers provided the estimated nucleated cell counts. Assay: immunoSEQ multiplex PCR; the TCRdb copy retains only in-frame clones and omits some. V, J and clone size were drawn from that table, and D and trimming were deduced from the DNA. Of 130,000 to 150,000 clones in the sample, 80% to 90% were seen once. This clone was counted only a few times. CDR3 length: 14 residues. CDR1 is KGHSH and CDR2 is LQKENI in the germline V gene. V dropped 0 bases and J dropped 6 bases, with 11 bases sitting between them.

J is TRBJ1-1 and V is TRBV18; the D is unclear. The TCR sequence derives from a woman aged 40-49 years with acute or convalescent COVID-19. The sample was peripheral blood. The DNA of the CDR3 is TGTGCCAGCTCACCACCGGCGGGCGGCCCTGAAGCTTTCTTT. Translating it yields CASSPPAGGPEAFF.